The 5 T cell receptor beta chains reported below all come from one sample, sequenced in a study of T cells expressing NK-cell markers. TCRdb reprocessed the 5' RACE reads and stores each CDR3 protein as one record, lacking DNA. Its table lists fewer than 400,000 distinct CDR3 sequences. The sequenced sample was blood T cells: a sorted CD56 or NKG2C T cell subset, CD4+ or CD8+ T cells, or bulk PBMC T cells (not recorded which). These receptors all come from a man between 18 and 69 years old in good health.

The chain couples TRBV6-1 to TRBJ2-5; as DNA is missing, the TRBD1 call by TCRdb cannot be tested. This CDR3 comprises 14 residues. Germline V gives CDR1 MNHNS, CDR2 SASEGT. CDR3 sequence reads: CASRRRTGTETQYF.

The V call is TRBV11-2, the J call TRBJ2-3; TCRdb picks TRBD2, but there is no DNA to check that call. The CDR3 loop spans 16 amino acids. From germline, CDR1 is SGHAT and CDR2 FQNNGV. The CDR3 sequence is CATWGGTSGVTDTQYF.

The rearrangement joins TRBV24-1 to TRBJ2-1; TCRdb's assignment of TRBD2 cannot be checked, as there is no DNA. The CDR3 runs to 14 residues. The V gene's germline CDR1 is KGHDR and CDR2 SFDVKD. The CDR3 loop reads CATSGLAGGYEQFF.

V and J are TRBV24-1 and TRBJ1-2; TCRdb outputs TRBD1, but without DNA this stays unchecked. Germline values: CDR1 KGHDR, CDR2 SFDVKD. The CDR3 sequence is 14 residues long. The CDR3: CATSDGQFPARYTF.

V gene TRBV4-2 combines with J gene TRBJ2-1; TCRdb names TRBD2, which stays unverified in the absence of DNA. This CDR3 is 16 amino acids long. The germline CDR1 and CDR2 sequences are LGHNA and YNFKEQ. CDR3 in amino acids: CASSLSSGGLGNEQFF.